This TCR beta chain came from a study of patients and donors after allogeneic stem cell transplantation. The germline CDR1 and CDR2 sequences are MGHRA and YSYEKL. V gave up 4 bases and J gave up 4 bases, with 14 bases separating them. The CDR3 loop spans 16 amino acids. MiXCR, applied by TCRdb to the RT-PCR reads, yields one record per CDR3 protein. There are approximately 200,000 distinct CDR3 sequences in the sample; less than 50% occur only once, and 11% lies in the top ten. This chain uses TRBV4-1 with TRBJ2-6; D is uncertain. The TCR comes from a human donor who was either an allogeneic HSCT recipient or a stem cell or donor lymphocyte infusion donor (not recorded which). It is not recorded whose cells these are; they may come from a transplant donor. Sequencing input: blood, either unsorted or a sorted T cell fraction (not recorded which). The CDR3: CASSPRLIGGANVLTF. The CDR3 nucleotides are TGCGCCAGCAGCCCTCGACTTATCGGAGGGGCCAACGTCCTGACTTTC.